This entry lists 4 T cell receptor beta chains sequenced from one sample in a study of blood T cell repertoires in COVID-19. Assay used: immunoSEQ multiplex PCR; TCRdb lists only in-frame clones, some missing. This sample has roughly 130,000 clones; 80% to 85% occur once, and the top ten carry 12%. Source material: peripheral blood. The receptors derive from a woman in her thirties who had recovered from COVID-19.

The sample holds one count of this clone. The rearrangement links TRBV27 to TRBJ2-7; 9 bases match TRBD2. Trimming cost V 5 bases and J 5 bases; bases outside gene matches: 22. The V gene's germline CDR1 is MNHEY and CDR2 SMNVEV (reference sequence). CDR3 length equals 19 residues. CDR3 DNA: TGTGCCAGCAGTCCTTTTCCCGGCCGTCTAGCGGGATTAGCCAACGAGCAGTACTTC. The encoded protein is CASSPFPGRLAGLANEQYF.

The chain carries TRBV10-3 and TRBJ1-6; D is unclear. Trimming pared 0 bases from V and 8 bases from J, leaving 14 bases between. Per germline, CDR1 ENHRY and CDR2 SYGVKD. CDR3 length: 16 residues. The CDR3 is CAISESNAGEDSPLHF. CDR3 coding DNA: TGTGCCATCAGTGAGTCGAACGCGGGAGAGGATTCACCCCTCCACTTT.

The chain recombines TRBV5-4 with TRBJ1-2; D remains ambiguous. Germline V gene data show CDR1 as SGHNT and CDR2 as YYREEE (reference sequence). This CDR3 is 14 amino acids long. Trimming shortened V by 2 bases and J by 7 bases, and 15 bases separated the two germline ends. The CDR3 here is CASSFGTAYLGYTF. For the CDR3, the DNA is TGTGCCAGCAGCTTCGGTACAGCCTACCTTGGCTACACCTTC.

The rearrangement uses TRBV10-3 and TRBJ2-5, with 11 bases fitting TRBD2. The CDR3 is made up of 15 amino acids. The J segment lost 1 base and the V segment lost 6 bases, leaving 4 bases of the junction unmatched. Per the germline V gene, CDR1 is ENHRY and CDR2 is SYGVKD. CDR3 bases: TGTGCCATCAGGGCGGGACTAGCGGCCCAAGAGACCCAGTACTTC. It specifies CAIRAGLAAQETQYF.